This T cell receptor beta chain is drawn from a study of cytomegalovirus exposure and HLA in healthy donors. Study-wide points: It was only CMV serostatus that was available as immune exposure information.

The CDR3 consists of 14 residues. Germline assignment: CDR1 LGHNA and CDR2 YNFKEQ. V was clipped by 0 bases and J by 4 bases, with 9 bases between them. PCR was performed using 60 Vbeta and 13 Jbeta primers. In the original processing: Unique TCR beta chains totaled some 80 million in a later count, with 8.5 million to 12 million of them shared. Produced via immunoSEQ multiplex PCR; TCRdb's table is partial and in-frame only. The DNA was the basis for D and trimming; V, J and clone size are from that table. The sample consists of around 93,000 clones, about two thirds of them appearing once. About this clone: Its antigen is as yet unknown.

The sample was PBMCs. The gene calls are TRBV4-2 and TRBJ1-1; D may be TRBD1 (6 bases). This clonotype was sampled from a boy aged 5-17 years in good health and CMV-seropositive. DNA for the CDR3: TGTGCCAGCAGCCAAGAAGGGGGTTTCACTGAAGCTTTCTTT. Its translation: CASSQEGGFTEAFF.